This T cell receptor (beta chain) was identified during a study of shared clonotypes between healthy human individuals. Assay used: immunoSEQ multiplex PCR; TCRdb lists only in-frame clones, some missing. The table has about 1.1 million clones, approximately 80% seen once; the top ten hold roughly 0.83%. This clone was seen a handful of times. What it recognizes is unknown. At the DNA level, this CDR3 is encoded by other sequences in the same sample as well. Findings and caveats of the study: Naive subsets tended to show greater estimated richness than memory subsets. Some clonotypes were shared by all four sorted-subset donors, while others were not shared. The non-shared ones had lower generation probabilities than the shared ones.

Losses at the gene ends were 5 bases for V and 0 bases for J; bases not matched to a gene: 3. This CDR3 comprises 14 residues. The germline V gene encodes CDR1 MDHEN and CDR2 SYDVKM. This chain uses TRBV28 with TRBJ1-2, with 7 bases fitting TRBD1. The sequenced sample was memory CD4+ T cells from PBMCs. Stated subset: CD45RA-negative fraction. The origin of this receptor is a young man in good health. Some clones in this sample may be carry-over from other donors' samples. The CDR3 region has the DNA TGTGCCAGCAGTCCCCAGGGGGCTAACTATGGCTACACCTTC. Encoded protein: CASSPQGANYGYTF.